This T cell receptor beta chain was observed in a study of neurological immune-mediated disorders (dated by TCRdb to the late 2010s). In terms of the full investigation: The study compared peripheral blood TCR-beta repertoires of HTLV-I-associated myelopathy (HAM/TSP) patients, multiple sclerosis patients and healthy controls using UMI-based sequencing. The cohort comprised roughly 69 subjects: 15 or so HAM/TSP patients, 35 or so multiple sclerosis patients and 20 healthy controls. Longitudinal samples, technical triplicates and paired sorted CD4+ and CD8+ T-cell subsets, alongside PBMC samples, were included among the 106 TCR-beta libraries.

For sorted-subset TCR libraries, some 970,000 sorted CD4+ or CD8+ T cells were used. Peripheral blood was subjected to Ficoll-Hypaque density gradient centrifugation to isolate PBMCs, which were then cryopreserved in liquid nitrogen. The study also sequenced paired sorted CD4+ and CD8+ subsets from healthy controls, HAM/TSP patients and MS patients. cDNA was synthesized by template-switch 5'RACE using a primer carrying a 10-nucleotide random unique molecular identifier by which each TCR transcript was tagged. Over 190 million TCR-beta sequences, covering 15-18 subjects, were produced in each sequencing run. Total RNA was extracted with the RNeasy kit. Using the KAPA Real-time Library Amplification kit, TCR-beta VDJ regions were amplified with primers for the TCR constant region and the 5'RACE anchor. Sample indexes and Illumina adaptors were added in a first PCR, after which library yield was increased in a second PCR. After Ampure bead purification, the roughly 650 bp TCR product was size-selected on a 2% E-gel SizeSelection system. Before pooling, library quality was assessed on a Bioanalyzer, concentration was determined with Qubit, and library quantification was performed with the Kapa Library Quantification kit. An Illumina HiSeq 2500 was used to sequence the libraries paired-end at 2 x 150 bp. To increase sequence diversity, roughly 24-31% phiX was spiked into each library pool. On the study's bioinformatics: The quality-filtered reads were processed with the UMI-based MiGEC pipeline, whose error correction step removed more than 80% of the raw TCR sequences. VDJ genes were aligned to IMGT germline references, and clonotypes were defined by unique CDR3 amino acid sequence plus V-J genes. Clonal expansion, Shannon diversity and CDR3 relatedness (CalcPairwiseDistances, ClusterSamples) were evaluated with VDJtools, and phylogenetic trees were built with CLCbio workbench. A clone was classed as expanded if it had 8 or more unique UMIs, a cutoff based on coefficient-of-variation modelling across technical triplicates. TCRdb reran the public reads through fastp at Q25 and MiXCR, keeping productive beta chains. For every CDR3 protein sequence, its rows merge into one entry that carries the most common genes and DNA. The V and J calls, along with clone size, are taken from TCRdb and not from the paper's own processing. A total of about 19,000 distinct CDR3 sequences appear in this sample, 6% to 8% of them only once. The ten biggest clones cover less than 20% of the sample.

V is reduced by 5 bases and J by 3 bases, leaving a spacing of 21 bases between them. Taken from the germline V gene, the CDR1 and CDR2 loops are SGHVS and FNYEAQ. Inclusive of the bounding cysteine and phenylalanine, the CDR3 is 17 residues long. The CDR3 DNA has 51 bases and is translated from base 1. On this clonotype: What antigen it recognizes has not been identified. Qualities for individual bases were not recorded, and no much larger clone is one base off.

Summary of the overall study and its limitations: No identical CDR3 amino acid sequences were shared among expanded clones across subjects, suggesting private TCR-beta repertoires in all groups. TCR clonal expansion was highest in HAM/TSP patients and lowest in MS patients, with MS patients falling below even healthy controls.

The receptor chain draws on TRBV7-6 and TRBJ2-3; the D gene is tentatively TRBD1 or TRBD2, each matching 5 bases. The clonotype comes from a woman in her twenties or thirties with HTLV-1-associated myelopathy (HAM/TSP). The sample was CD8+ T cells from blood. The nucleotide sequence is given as TGTGCCAGCAGCCTCTTTCCTAGAGGGGCGATAACAGATACGCAGTATTTT. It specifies CASSLFPRGAITDTQYF. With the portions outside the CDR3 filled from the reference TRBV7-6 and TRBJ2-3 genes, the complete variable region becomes GAGVSQSPRYKVTKRGQDVALRCDPISGHVSLYWYRQALGQGPEFLTYFNYEAQQDKSGLPNDRFSAERPEGSISTLTIQRTEQRDSAMYRCASSLFPRGAITDTQYFGPGTRLTVL.